This TCR beta chain was captured by sequencing in a study of blood T cell repertoires in COVID-19. Study-level information: Spain, Italy and the United States supplied samples that represented acute and convalescent COVID-19.

The CDR3 is 16 amino acids. The junction had 12 bases not matched to a gene; V was cut back by 4 bases and J by 4 bases. Germline V CDR1 and CDR2: SGHTA, FQGNSA. The method was immunoSEQ multiplex PCR; TCRdb's version includes in-frame clones alone and lacks a portion of them. Among about 50,000 clones, 80% to 85% were seen once, and the ten largest hold approximately 20%. The genes are TRBV7-2 and TRBJ2-5, with 7 bases that match TRBD2. Material for sequencing was peripheral blood. The clonotype was recovered from a woman of 80 years or more with COVID-19, enrolled during active disease. This CDR3 reads CASSYPRDYRRETQYF. The CDR3 nucleotides are TGTGCCAGCAGCTACCCCCGGGACTACCGACGAGAGACCCAGTACTTC.